The entry below describes one T cell receptor (beta chain). The clone's antigen remains unknown. No base qualities exist here, and no much larger clone lies one base off it. The method was the immunoSEQ multiplex PCR assay. For the multiplex PCR, a mixture combining 60 forward primers for TCR Vbeta segments and 13 reverse primers for TCR Jbeta segments was used. The CDR3 region of rearranged TCR beta genes was amplified from genomic DNA with a multiplex PCR assay. The Illumina HiSeq System was used to sequence the amplified TCR beta libraries as 87-base-pair reads. The original methods were these. In a later analysis, roughly 80 million unique TCR beta chains were counted across the 500 to 850 repertoires, and around 10 million of these chains were shared by at least two donors. Raw reads were error-corrected and collapsed into unique sequences with a nearest-neighbor algorithm that merged closely related sequences to remove PCR and sequencing errors. To assign V, D and J gene segments, CDR3 sequences were aligned to IMGT reference sequences. For a sequence to be retained, a match of at least six nucleotides was required to both a V gene segment and a J gene segment. Rearrangements were classified as productive when the CDR3 lacked stop codons and remained in frame with V and J, and all other rearrangements were classified as non-productive. CDR3 was defined by IMGT convention, running from the second conserved V-encoded cysteine to the conserved J-encoded phenylalanine. The earlier analysis of 587 of the donors excluded sequences that lacked an unambiguous match to a single V gene segment. In an earlier analysis of 587 of the donors, V segments were called functional above 56.7% productive rearrangements and were called segregating when the between-donor standard deviation exceeded 5%. A statistical classification framework was built for diagnosing cytomegalovirus status from the catalog of TCR beta chain sequences. In a later analysis, V and J genes were assigned by comparing TCR nucleotide sequences against IMGT/GENE-DB human TR gene sequences. The TCRdist pipeline was used in a later analysis to assign CDR3 sequences and most-parsimonious VDJ recombination scenarios. In a later analysis, each TCR beta chain was defined by its CDR3 amino acid sequence together with its V-gene family, and reads without a unique V-gene family were excluded. As a way to deal with suspected cross-contamination and a sequencing artifact, a later analysis dropped roughly 600 nucleotide sequences that were highly shared and had low generation probability. For each public chain, a later analysis derived a clonal expansion index from normalized ranks of inferred template counts within each repertoire. Generation probabilities in a later analysis came from a VDJ recombination model fitted to out-of-frame rearrangements, and those results were checked against IGoR. In a later analysis, hypergeometric tests were used to score TCR-TCR, TCR-HLA and TCR-CMV co-occurrence, with a repertoire-size bias correction applied to TCR pairs. A later analysis estimated false discovery rates by permuting HLA or CMV assignments 20 times. A later analysis grouped co-occurring TCRs with DBSCAN, adding TCRdist sequence similarity when clustering within HLA-allele-positive subsets. Repertoires with fewer than 30,000 or more than 120,000 public chains, plus five repertoires with anomalous nucleotide sharing, were excluded from co-occurrence clustering. Entries here come from immuneACCESS through TCRdb and include only in-frame sequences with V and J called. Some clones fail to appear in such tables; in the studies checked, an unresolved V gene covers under half of the shortfall, and the cause of the remainder is unknown. V and J calls and clone size come straight from that table; D and trimming were deduced from the DNA. The sample yields 150,000 to 200,000 clones; roughly 70% were counted once. In total, the top ten clones hold about 3% of the sample.

The sample comes from a study of cytomegalovirus exposure and HLA in healthy donors (dated by TCRdb to about 2017). Background for the entire study: An earlier analysis of 587 of the donors reported 250 to 300 Gb of sequence data and around 100 million unique TCR beta sequences obtained from around 170 million T cells. Roughly 300 gigabases of sequencing data and around 80 million unique TCR sequences made up an early release that covered approximately 620 HLA-typed donors. Of the 350 to 450 genotyped donors, 65% to 90% were placed in the genetic ancestry cluster associated with self-reported Caucasian donors. The aim of the study was to test whether cataloging public T cell receptors could identify signatures of past pathogen exposure. The study used immunosequencing to profile the T cell repertoires of approximately 640 subjects and linked those repertoires to cytomegalovirus serostatus. Besides the first cohort of roughly 660 subjects, a separate validation cohort made up of some 110 different subjects was used. High-throughput TCR immunosequencing, statistical association of individual TCRs with disease status, and machine learning were combined to predict cytomegalovirus infection status. A later analysis re-analyzed previously published TCR beta repertoires from roughly 690 donors and added high-resolution HLA genotyping to study TCR occurrence patterns. In the later analysis, no new phenotypic data were used to find candidate immune exposures; instead, reliance was placed on TCR beta sequences and their occurrence across donors. To decide whether each TCR beta V gene segment behaved as functional or pseudogenic, an earlier analysis of some 600 of the donors relied on high-throughput TCR beta sequencing. Donor age, sex, ethnicity and CMV serostatus were compiled alongside the repertoire data. Genome-wide SNP genotypes for about 65% of the roughly 670 donors were used in a later genetic analysis, which treated that subset as a discovery cohort. All discovery cohort repertoires had been generated on a single sequencing platform. HLA typing covered class I and class II loci at four-digit resolution. Typing coverage differed by locus: A, B, C, DRB1 and DQB1 were typed in about 629-630 donors, DQA1 in 522, DPA1 in approximately 610, and DPB1 in approximately 450. A handful of DR-DQ haplotypes were handled as single units for association and clustering because linkage in the cohort was strong. Among a few hundred genotyped donors of the cohort, an average of about 240,000 unique TCR beta nucleotide sequences were sequenced per donor, roughly a sixth of them non-productive. Overall results and qualifications from the work: A later analysis reported that several top co-occurrence clusters appeared linked to parvovirus B19, influenza, CMV and Epstein-Barr virus. In vitro tests confirmed that three of the cytomegalovirus-associated TCR beta chains recognize cytomegalovirus antigens. The sequencing pipeline was judged likely to have produced a cluster of highly shared sequence variants as a technical artifact. Strong co-occurrence of HLA alleles, especially DR and DQ, made assigning TCR associations to individual alleles difficult. It was suggested by the authors that the approach could potentially be generalized to other disease states and immunological phenotypes. Sequencing depth was assumed to be roughly uniform across donors in the presence/absence analyses, though that assumption may not hold. In the study, roughly 160 TCR beta chains were listed as associated with cytomegalovirus. In a later analysis, the rate of TCR association differed among HLA loci, with DRB1 alleles having the most associated TCRs and HLA-C alleles having the fewest. For the cohort, immune exposure information was limited to CMV serostatus. Because counts were too low, roughly 16 rarely observed V segments, including chromosome 9 orphons, were left out of the earlier analysis of about 620 of the donors. Some IMGT-functional V segments, including TRBV6-2 and TRBV6-3, could not be distinguished by the 87-base-pair reads and were therefore excluded. A further reported finding was that TCR beta sequences accurately predicted the HLA-A and HLA-B alleles for most subjects in the first cohort. Broadly in line with IMGT annotations, most TCR beta V segments showed up in productive rearrangements about 87% or about 30% of the time in an earlier analysis of several hundred of the donors. Because HLA typing was missing for some donors at each locus, association tests included only the typed subset. The cohort was sequenced for TCR beta chains only, and without alpha or paired-chain data the features that could be detected were limited. In a later analysis, HLA-associated TCR beta chains showed more clonal expansion and lower generation probabilities than non-associated chains that were equally common. A later genetic analysis reported fewer N-insertions in productive TCRs among donors in an Asian-associated ancestry cluster than the roughly 620-donor mean. According to a later analysis, most CMV-associated TCR beta chains appeared to be HLA-restricted, and the HLA associations seemed to be driven largely by CMV exposure. Most TCR sequences were seen in very few donors, while some public TCRs were found in many individuals. In a later genetic analysis, a missense DCLRE1C variant was associated with V-gene and J-gene trimming of TCR beta chains, and the association was replicated in an independent cohort. Correlated functional status among segregating V segments might reflect linkage disequilibrium, but an unknown experimental factor could not be ruled out. The classifier was reported to diagnose cytomegalovirus status with high specificity and sensitivity in both the original and validation cohorts. Specific HLA alleles were associated with over 15,000 TCR beta sequences at a false discovery rate of 0.05 in a later analysis.

The cohort was made up of about 610 healthy bone marrow donors. All cohort members were sampled while nominally healthy, although unrecorded immune exposures were likely present. The donor tested CMV seropositive, placing the donor among the roughly 300 seropositive members of the cohort. Every donor gave a peripheral blood sample, and the peripheral blood mononuclear cells from that sample were used for TCR beta sequencing. The Qiagen DNeasy Blood Extraction Kit was used to extract genomic DNA from the blood cell samples. V is pruned by 0 bases and J by 10 bases, leaving 4 bases of the junction without a gene match. From the germline V gene, CDR1 is MGHDK and CDR2 is SYGVNS. The CDR3 measures 15 amino acids from cysteine to phenylalanine. The entry retains the CDR3 DNA only, 45 bases that are in frame from base 1.

Recombination linked TRBV25-1 to TRBJ2-1, with 12 central nucleotides matching TRBD2. The material sequenced was PBMCs. This receptor was taken from a woman aged 50 to 60 in good health and CMV-seropositive. The CDR3 in this case is CASSEYPSGGAEQFF. The sequenced DNA: TGTGCCAGCAGTGAATATCCTAGCGGGGGGGCGGAGCAGTTCTTC.